This T cell receptor (beta chain) was sequenced for a study of neurological immune-mediated disorders. General study findings and limits: With the multiple sclerosis repertoire cluster, neither clinical nor MRI features showed any association. Across subjects, expanded clones had no CDR3 amino acid sequences in common, pointing to private repertoires in all groups.

The making of cDNA relied on 5'RACE with 10-nucleotide random UMIs. In every sequencing run, more than 180 million TCR-beta sequences were generated from 15-18 subjects. TCRdb reprocessed the 5' RACE reads with MiXCR, giving one entry per CDR3 protein. The sample has tens of thousands of distinct CDR3 sequences, more than 3% seen once. The CDR3 has 13 amino acids. Trimming left V 2 bases short and J 7 bases short, with 12 bases between. Germline lookup yields CDR1 MNHEY and CDR2 SMNVEV (reference sequence). This clonotype was recorded many times. Its antigen is unknown. The chain is built from TRBV27 and TRBJ2-7; D might be TRBD1 or TRBD2, each matching 5 bases. This clonotype originated in a man aged 30 to 45 with multiple sclerosis. The sample was PBMCs. The CDR3 sequence is CASSLRPGTEQYF. CDR3 DNA sequence: TGTGCCAGCAGTTTACGGCCCGGGACGGAGCAGTACTTC.